This passage covers 22 T cell receptor beta chains from one sample sequenced in a study of CD8+CD57+ T cells in acquired aplastic anemia. According to the study, genomic DNA was the template for TCR beta VDJ and CDR3 profiling. TCRdb called the reads again in MiXCR, with one record for every CDR3 protein. The table shows about 160,000 distinct CDR3 sequences, with around half occurring only once. Individuals selected for sequencing had exhibited CD8+CD57+ cell expansion on flow cytometry. Sample: sorted CD4+, CD8+, or CD8+CD57+ T cells (not recorded which) from PBMCs. All receptors come from a human donor with aplastic anemia.

This clonotype was counted ten times or more. The chain employs TRBV30 and TRBJ2-5, with D uncertain. V lost 0 bases, J lost 3 bases, and 8 bases lay in between. Germline assignment: CDR1 GTSNPN and CDR2 SVGIG (reference sequence). The CDR3 contains 13 residues. CDR3 sequence: CAWSVPWEETQYF. The CDR3 DNA sequence: TGTGCCTGGAGTGTACCGTGGGAAGAGACCCAGTACTTC.

This clonotype was observed a single time. The missing conserved phenylalanine or tryptophan at the end of this CDR3 makes a read error likely. This chain uses TRBV6-4 with TRBJ2-1, with D uncertain. V was shortened by 1 base and J by 0 bases, with 10 bases between the two germline ends. Germline V CDR1 and CDR2: MRHNA, SNTAGT. CDR3 length equals 16 residues. CDR3 protein: CASSDLLGSSYNEQFL. The CDR3 coding sequence is TGTGCCAGCAGTGACTTGCTGGGAAGCTCCTACAATGAGCAGTTCCTC.

This clonotype appeared a few times. The chain links TRBV18 to TRBJ1-4; D is unresolved. Germline V gives CDR1 KGHSH, CDR2 LQKENI. The CDR3 has 16 amino acids. The V end was cut by 3 bases, the J end by 1 base, with 12 bases between. This CDR3 is CASSPDGIGTNEKLFF. The DNA of the CDR3 is TGTGCCAGCTCACCCGACGGGATTGGAACTAATGAAAAACTGTTTTTT.

The chain employs TRBV19 and TRBJ2-5; 13 bases are a match to TRBD2. This CDR3 has 14 residues. V shed 6 bases and J 5 bases; nucleotides not matched to a gene: 3. CDR1 LNHDA and CDR2 SQIVND come from the germline V gene (reference sequence). In DNA, the CDR3 is TGTGCCAGTAGCCCACTAGCGGGAGGGGAGACCCAGTACTTC. It translates to CASSPLAGGETQYF. The entire variable domain, with the rest obtained from reference TRBV19 and TRBJ2-5, is as follows: DGGITQSPKYLFRKEGQNVTLSCEQNLNHDAMYWYRQDPGQGLRLIYYSQIVNDFQKGDIAEGYSVSREKKESFPLTVTSAQKNPTAFYLCASSPLAGGETQYFGPGTRLLVL.

The chain joins TRBV29-1 to TRBJ2-5; D is possibly TRBD2 (5 bases). The CDR3 runs to 13 residues. CDR1 is SQVTM and CDR2 is ANQGSEA in the germline V gene. The V end lost 5 bases, the J end lost 4 bases, and 14 bases lay between the germline ends. The CDR3, as DNA: TGCAGCGTTCCCCTCGGGGTTGGAGAGACCCAGTACTTC. The encoded protein is CSVPLGVGETQYF.

This clonotype was seen repeatedly, ten times or more. The rearrangement uses TRBV24-1 and TRBJ2-1; no reliable D call. Trimming took 6 bases from V and 12 from J, leaving 17 bases between them. The CDR3 has 13 residues. From germline, CDR1 is KGHDR and CDR2 SFDVKD. This CDR3 is CATSPAGSPGQFF. CDR3 nucleotide sequence: TGTGCCACCAGTCCAGCCGGGTCCCCGGGGCAGTTCTTC.

This clonotype was counted between two and nine times. One end of the junction fails to match germline, which may point to a read error. The chain recombines TRBV9 with TRBJ2-7; perhaps D is TRBD1 or TRBD2 (5 bases each). The CDR3 runs 14 residues. CDR1 and CDR2 from the germline V gene are SGDLS and YYNGEE. The CDR3 sequence: CASSAGALSYGQYF. For the CDR3, the DNA is TGTGCCAGCAGCGCCGGGGCCCTGTCCTACGGGCAGTACTTC.

Only one count was recorded for this clonotype. V is TRBV6-1 and J is TRBJ1-4; a possible D gene is TRBD1 (6 bases). The CDR3 is made up of 16 amino acids. Looked up from germline, CDR1 is MNHNS and CDR2 is SASEGT. Trimming removed 6 bases at V and 6 bases at J, with 20 bases between. CDR3: CASSGTSLSGDEKLFF. The CDR3 region has the DNA TGTGCCAGCAGCGGGACAAGCTTATCAGGGGATGAAAAACTGTTTTTT.

Comment on this clonotype: A much larger clone lies a single base off, so this may be a read error. The rearrangement joins TRBV4-3 to TRBJ1-2; perhaps TRBD1 as D (6 bases). The CDR3 is made up of 15 amino acids. V was pared by 4 bases and J by 5 bases, with 17 bases between. Germline V gene lookup returns CDR1 LGHNA and CDR2 YSLEER. The CDR3 here is CASSLPGDCEYGYTF. CDR3 sequence (DNA): TGCGCCAGCAGCCTCCCAGGGGACTGTGAATATGGCTACACCTTC.

The chain joins TRBV12-3 or TRBV12-4 to TRBJ1-6, with D tentatively TRBD1 (5 bases). The CDR3 runs to 13 residues. The V gene lost 6 bases and the J gene lost 10 bases, with 13 bases spanning the gap. CDR3 protein: CASSQRGGSPLHF. The CDR3 DNA sequence: TGTGCCAGCAGCCAGCGCGGGGGGTCACCCCTCCACTTT.

This clonotype was seen many times. This chain links TRBV20-1 with TRBJ2-3, with TRBD2 identical over 10 bases. Germline V CDR1 and CDR2: DFQATT, SNEGSKA (reference sequence). This CDR3 spans 18 amino acids. J gave up 3 bases and V 3 bases, and 15 bases lay outside the gene matches. The chain's CDR3 is CSARDWASGSITTDTQYF. CDR3 DNA: TGCAGTGCTAGGGATTGGGCTAGCGGGAGTATTACGACAGATACGCAGTATTTT.

Notes on this clonotype: Germline is not matched at one junction end, which may reflect a read error. The gene calls are TRBV6-2 or TRBV6-3 and TRBJ1-1; D remains unclear. The germline gives CDR1 MNHEY, CDR2 SVGEGT. This CDR3 is built from 14 residues. For the CDR3, the DNA is TGTGCCAGCAGTTTGATGACGATGAACACTGAAGCTTCCTTT. Encoded protein: CASSLMTMNTEASF.

About this clonotype: Possible read error: a much larger clone is one base away. The gene calls are TRBV6-1 and TRBJ2-1, with 11 bases that match TRBD2. The germline gives CDR1 MNHNS, CDR2 SASEGT. The trim removed 5 bases at V and 2 bases at J, leaving 5 bases unmatched. The CDR3 extends over 16 amino acids. Written as DNA, the CDR3 is TGTGCCAGCAGTAGGACTAGCGGGTGGCCCTACAATGAGCAGTTCTTC. It encodes CASSRTSGWPYNEQFF.

J is TRBJ2-7 and V is TRBV5-6; the match to TRBD1 covers 8 bases. CDR1 is SGHDT and CDR2 is YYEEEE in the germline V gene. The CDR3 is 14 residues long. V was clipped by 0 bases and J by 5 bases; unmatched bases: 4. The CDR3 reads CASSLDGQGNEQYF. DNA of the CDR3: TGTGCCAGCAGCTTGGACGGACAGGGAAACGAGCAGTACTTC. The full variable domain, in which reference TRBV5-6 and TRBJ2-7 provide the parts outside the CDR3, is DAGVTQSPTHLIKTRGQQVTLRCSPKSGHDTVSWYQQALGQGPQFIFQYYEEEERQRGNFPDRFSGHQFPNYSSELNVNALLLGDSALYLCASSLDGQGNEQYFGPGTRLTVT.

This clonotype was recorded at least ten times. The rearrangement links TRBV24-1 to TRBJ2-1; D call uncertain. From germline, CDR1 is KGHDR and CDR2 SFDVKD. The CDR3 spans 11 residues. Trimming shortened V by 2 bases and J by 5 bases, and 0 bases separated the two germline ends. The CDR3 region has the DNA TGTGCCACCAGTGATTACAATGAGCAGTTCTTC. Protein product: CATSDYNEQFF.

This clonotype showed up many times. V is TRBV6-5 and J is TRBJ1-1; the D gene is possibly TRBD1 (5 bases). Per the germline V gene, CDR1 is MNHEY and CDR2 is SVGAGI. The CDR3 is 15 amino acids. V was trimmed by 8 bases and J by 1 base, leaving 17 bases between them. This chain's CDR3 is CASGFLGLTNTEAFF. The CDR3 DNA sequence: TGTGCCAGCGGCTTTTTGGGGCTGACGAACACTGAAGCTTTCTTT.

This clonotype has at least ten counts. The junction and the germline gene differ at one end; a read error may be behind it. V is TRBV7-2 and J is TRBJ1-2; 7 bases are a match to TRBD1. This CDR3 region has 12 residues. CDR1 and CDR2 (germline): SGHTA, FQGNSA. CDR3 sequence (DNA): TGTGCCAGCAGCTTAGAGGGGGCCGAGGAAGCCTTC. This sequence encodes CASSLEGAEEAF.

For this clonotype: One end of the junction fails to match germline, which may point to a read error. The chain combines TRBV5-1 with TRBJ2-1; D is unclear. The CDR3 totals 14 residues. Germline CDR1 reads SGHRS; CDR2 reads YFSETQ. CDR3 sequence reads: CASSPLGSYNERFF. The DNA for the CDR3 is TGCGCCAGCAGCCCCCTGGGCTCCTACAATGAGCGGTTCTTC.

This chain's CDR3 is CASSQEAGGTYEQYF. The CDR3 DNA is TGCGCCAGCAGCCAAGAAGCGGGGGGCACCTACGAGCAGTACTTC. This chain joins TRBV4-1 and TRBJ2-7; 9 nucleotides match TRBD2. With 0 bases clipped from V and 2 bases from J, the junction kept 2 bases outside the gene matches. Germline loops: CDR1 MGHRA, CDR2 YSYEKL. The CDR3 is made up of 15 amino acids.

This clonotype was recorded many times. The chain couples TRBV5-6 to TRBJ2-7; 11 bases agree with TRBD2. Per germline, CDR1 SGHDT and CDR2 YYEEEE. J was trimmed by 5 bases and V by 4 bases; bases with no gene match: 14. This CDR3 has 17 residues. CDR3: CASSLGATSGKADEQYF. The CDR3 bases are TGTGCCAGCAGCCTGGGGGCGACTAGCGGGAAAGCTGACGAGCAGTACTTC.

CDR3 protein: CASSGGTSGSIDEQYF. In DNA form, the CDR3 reads TGTGCCAGCAGCGGGGGGACTAGCGGGAGTATCGACGAGCAGTACTTC. The chain recombines TRBV5-4 with TRBJ2-5, with 14 bases fitting TRBD2. Matching the DNA end better, TRBJ2-7 makes the J call doubtful. Looked up from germline, CDR1 is SGHNT and CDR2 is YYREEE (reference sequence). The CDR3 runs to 16 residues.

Many counts were recorded for this clonotype. The chain carries TRBV20-1 and TRBJ1-2, with D possibly matching TRBD1 (6 bases). Germline CDR1 reads DFQATT; CDR2 reads SNEGSKA (reference sequence). There are 13 residues in the CDR3. The germline V and J ends were trimmed by 5 bases and 6 bases, with 16 bases remaining between them. Here the CDR3 reads CSAYRGGRNGYTF. For the CDR3, the DNA is TGCAGTGCTTACCGGGGGGGGCGTAATGGCTACACCTTC.